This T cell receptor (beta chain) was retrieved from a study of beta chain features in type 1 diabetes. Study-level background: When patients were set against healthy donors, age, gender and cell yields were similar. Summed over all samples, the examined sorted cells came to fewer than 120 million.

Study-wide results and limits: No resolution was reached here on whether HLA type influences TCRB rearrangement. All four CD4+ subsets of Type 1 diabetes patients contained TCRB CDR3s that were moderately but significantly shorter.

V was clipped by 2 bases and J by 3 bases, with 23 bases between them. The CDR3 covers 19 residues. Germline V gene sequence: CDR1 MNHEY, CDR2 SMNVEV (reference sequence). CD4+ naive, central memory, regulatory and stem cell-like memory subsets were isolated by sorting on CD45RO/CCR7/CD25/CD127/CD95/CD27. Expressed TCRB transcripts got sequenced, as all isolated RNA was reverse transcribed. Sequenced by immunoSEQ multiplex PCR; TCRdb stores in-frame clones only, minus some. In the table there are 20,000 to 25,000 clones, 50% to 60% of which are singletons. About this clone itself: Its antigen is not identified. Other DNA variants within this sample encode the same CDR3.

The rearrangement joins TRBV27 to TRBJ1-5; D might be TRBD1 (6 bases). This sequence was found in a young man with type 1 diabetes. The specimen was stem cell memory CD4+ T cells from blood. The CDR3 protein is CASSLKSPSQGKYNQPQHF. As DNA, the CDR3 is TGTGCCAGCAGTTTAAAGTCCCCATCACAGGGAAAATACAATCAGCCCCAGCATTTT.